Sequencing of this T cell receptor (beta chain) was carried out in a study of beta chain features in type 1 diabetes. General study findings and limits: In all four CD4+ subsets, TCRB CDR3 length was significantly, moderately reduced in type 1 diabetes. Sampled from patients, naive, central memory and Treg TCRB repertoires appeared more similar than those sampled from healthy donors. The question left open here concerned HLA type influencing TCRB rearrangement.

Using CD45RO/CCR7/CD25/CD127/CD95/CD27, CD4+ naive, central memory, regulatory and stem cell-like memory cells were sorted. For this clone: Its antigen is currently unknown.

The germline V gene encodes CDR1 GTSNPN and CDR2 SVGIG (reference sequence). V was shortened by 3 bases and J by 6 bases, with 20 bases between the two germline ends. CDR3 length: 15 amino acids. Expressed TCRB transcripts were sequenced, since all the RNA that had been isolated was reverse transcribed. TCRdb keeps only in-frame clones here, not all; method: immunoSEQ multiplex PCR. The sample carries over 200,000 clones, under 13% recorded once. The receptor was derived from a man younger than 40 with type 1 diabetes. Sequenced material: naive CD4+ T cells from blood. J is TRBJ1-1 and V is TRBV30; D perhaps matches TRBD1 (6 bases). CDR3 amino acids: CAWREPIPGQSEAFF. CDR3 nucleotides: TGTGCCTGGAGGGAACCTATCCCAGGACAGTCTGAAGCTTTCTTT.